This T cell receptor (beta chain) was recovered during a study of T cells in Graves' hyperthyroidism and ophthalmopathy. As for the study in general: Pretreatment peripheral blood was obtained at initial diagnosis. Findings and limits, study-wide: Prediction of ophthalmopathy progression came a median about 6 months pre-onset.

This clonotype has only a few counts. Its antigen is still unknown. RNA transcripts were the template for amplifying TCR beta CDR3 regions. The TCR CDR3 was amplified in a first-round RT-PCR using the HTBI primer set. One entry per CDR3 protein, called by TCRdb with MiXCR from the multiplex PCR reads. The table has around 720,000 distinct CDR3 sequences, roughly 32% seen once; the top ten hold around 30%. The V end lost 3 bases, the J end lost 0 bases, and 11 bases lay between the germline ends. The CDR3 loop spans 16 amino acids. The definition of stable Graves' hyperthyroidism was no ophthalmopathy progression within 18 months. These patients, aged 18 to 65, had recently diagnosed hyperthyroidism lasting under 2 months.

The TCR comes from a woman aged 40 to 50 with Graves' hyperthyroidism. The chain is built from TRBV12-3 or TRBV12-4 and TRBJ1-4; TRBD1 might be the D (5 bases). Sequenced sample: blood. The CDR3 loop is CASSFLGLATNEKLFF. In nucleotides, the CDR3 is TGTGCCAGCAGTTTCTTGGGACTCGCAACTAATGAAAAACTGTTTTTT.